These 13 T cell receptor beta chains came from one sample sequenced in a study of spatial heterogeneity in lung cancer. TCRdb called the 5' RACE reads again in MiXCR, with one record for every CDR3 protein. The sample contains roughly 40,000 distinct CDR3 sequences, about 6.8% of which appear only once. Stated time point: sample taken at primary tumor resection. The material was PBMCs, obtained at surgery. All receptors come from a female donor with early-stage non-small cell lung cancer.

This clonotype came up many times. This rearrangement joins TRBV27 to TRBJ2-7, with a tentative D call TRBD1 (6 bases). Trimming removed 8 bases from V and 4 bases from J, with 18 bases in between. This CDR3 is built from 14 residues. Looked up from germline, CDR1 is MNHEY and CDR2 is SMNVEV (reference sequence). The CDR3 coding sequence is TGTGCCAGCGGGGGATCACAGGGTTTGTACGAGCAGTACTTC. It yields the protein CASGGSQGLYEQYF.

This clonotype was observed at least ten times. The chain is built from TRBV5-1 and TRBJ2-2; D is perhaps TRBD1 (7 bases). This CDR3 is built from 15 residues. CDR1 is SGHRS and CDR2 is YFSETQ in the germline V gene. The V end lost 4 bases, the J end lost 3 bases, and 13 bases lay between the germline ends. CDR3 DNA: TGCGCCAGCAGCGGAGGGGGCTTGGACACCGGGGAGCTGTTTTTT. It yields the protein CASSGGGLDTGELFF.

Only a few counts were recorded for this clonotype. The chain joins TRBV5-1 to TRBJ2-5; D gene uncertain. The CDR3 totals 14 residues. Germline V gene sequence: CDR1 SGHRS, CDR2 YFSETQ. Trimming shortened V by 0 bases and J by 1 base, and 7 bases separated the two germline ends. CDR3 sequence (DNA): TGCGCCAGCAGCTTGGGTTTCCCCCAAGAGACCCAGTACTTC. As protein: CASSLGFPQETQYF.

The V call is TRBV12-3 or TRBV12-4, the J call TRBJ2-2; D unresolved. The V and J ends lost 5 bases and 6 bases respectively, with 10 bases between them. There are 13 residues in the CDR3. The CDR3, as DNA: TGTGCCAGCAGTACCGTAGTAGCCGGGGAGCTGTTTTTT. Translated, it gives CASSTVVAGELFF.

This clonotype was observed a handful of times. The gene calls are TRBV2 and TRBJ1-4; a possible D gene is TRBD1 (5 bases). Germline V CDR1 and CDR2: SNHLY, FYNNEI. Trimming took off 7 bases at V and 7 bases at J, with 25 bases between the two ends. The CDR3 contains 17 residues. The CDR3 DNA sequence: TGTGCCAGCACCGAAGTACGGGGCGGATATCGAGGTGAAAAACTGTTTTTT. Translated: CASTEVRGGYRGEKLFF.

At least ten counts were recorded for this clonotype. V gene TRBV3-1 combines with J gene TRBJ2-1, with D maybe TRBD2 (6 bases). The V end lost 4 bases, the J end lost 8 bases, and 15 bases lay between the germline ends. This CDR3 is 14 amino acids long. Germline CDR1 is LGHDT and CDR2 is YNNKEL (reference sequence). CDR3: CASSPPFERDEQFF. The DNA of the CDR3 is TGTGCCAGCAGCCCCCCCTTTGAGCGGGATGAGCAGTTCTTC.

This rearrangement joins TRBV12-3 or TRBV12-4 to TRBJ2-3; TRBD1 agrees at 8 bases. This CDR3 is 18 amino acids long. Trimming cost V 5 bases and J 2 bases; bases outside gene matches: 15. CDR3 DNA: TGTGCCAGCAGTCCCAGAGAGGGGACAGGACCCTCCACAGATACGCAGTATTTT. It codes for CASSPREGTGPSTDTQYF.

In this sample, this clonotype turned up many times. V and J are TRBV6-2 or TRBV6-3 and TRBJ2-5; 9 bases fit TRBD2. The germline V gene encodes CDR1 MNHEY and CDR2 SVGEGT. J gave up 7 bases and V 6 bases, and 18 bases lay outside the gene matches. CDR3 length: 17 residues. This CDR3 reads CASRAEGAGGRRVTQYF. Here the CDR3 DNA reads TGTGCCAGCAGAGCGGAAGGCGCGGGGGGGCGTCGTGTGACCCAGTACTTC.

This sequence joins TRBV7-2 and TRBJ1-5, with 7 nucleotides matching TRBD1. Trimming removed 3 bases from V and 4 bases from J; junction bases left unmatched: 3. Germline V lookup: CDR1 SGHTA, CDR2 FQGNSA. This CDR3 is 14 amino acids long. The CDR3 bases are TGTGCCAGCAGCTTGTCAGGGGGTAATCAGCCCCAGCATTTT. Translated, it gives CASSLSGGNQPQHF.

The V call is TRBV7-6, the J call TRBJ2-3; a weak D match, TRBD2 (6 bases). Trimming shortened V by 2 bases and J by 4 bases, and 16 bases separated the two germline ends. Germline loops: CDR1 SGHVS, CDR2 FNYEAQ. There are 16 residues in the CDR3. The CDR3 DNA follows: TGTGCCAGCAGCTTATCAAGGTACCGGGGGTCAGATACGCAGTATTTT. Its protein product is CASSLSRYRGSDTQYF. Full variable domain (missing parts from reference TRBV7-6 and TRBJ2-3): GAGVSQSPRYKVTKRGQDVALRCDPISGHVSLYWYRQALGQGPEFLTYFNYEAQQDKSGLPNDRFSAERPEGSISTLTIQRTEQRDSAMYRCASSLSRYRGSDTQYFGPGTRLTVL.

This clonotype was seen repeatedly, ten times or more. The chain recombines TRBV27 with TRBJ1-2; perhaps TRBD1 as D (6 bases). V lost 11 bases to trimming and J lost 4 bases, with 20 bases between them. The CDR3 has 14 residues. The V gene's germline CDR1 is MNHEY and CDR2 SMNVEV (reference sequence). The CDR3 protein is CASSRGAAGYGYTF. The CDR3 bases are TGTGCCTCCTCCCGGGGGGCGGCGGGCTATGGCTACACCTTC.

This clonotype was recorded at least ten times. CDR3 in amino acids: CASSLGGALETQYF. The CDR3 DNA reads TGTGCCAGCAGCTTAGGGGGGGCTCTGGAGACCCAGTACTTC. The V call is TRBV7-2, the J call TRBJ2-5; D might be TRBD1 or TRBD2, each matching 6 bases. V lost 1 base and J lost 5, with 11 bases in between. In germline, CDR1 is SGHTA, CDR2 FQGNSA. The CDR3 covers 14 residues.

This clonotype was seen repeatedly, ten times or more. V is TRBV24-1 and J is TRBJ1-1, with D maybe TRBD1 (5 bases). The CDR3 runs to 18 residues. Per the germline V gene, CDR1 is KGHDR and CDR2 is SFDVKD. The V gene lost 7 bases and the J gene lost 2 bases, with 25 bases spanning the gap. The CDR3 nucleotides are TGTGCCACCAGGGGGATACCGGGACCTAGAATCGGAAACACTGAAGCTTTCTTT. Residues: CATRGIPGPRIGNTEAFF.